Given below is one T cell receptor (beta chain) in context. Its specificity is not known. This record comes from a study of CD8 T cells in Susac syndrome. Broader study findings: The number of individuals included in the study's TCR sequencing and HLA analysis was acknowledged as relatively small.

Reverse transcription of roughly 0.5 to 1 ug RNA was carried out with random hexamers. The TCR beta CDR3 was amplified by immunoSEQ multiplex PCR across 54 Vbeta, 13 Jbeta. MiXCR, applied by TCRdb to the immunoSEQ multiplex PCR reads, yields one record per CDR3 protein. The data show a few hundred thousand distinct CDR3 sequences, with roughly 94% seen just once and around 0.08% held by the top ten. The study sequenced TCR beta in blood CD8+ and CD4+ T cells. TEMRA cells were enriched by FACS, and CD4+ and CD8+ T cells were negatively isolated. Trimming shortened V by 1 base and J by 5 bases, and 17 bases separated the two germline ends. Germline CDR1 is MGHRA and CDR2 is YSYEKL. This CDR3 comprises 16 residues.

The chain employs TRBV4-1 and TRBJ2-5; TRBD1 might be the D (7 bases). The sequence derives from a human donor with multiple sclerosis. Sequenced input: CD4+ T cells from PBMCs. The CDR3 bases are TGCGCCAGCAGCCAAGGGAGGGGGCGAGTCGGGGAGACCCAGTACTTC. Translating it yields CASSQGRGRVGETQYF.